One sample yielded the 9 T cell receptor beta chains listed below, sequenced in a study of patients and donors after allogeneic stem cell transplantation. TCRdb called the RT-PCR reads again in MiXCR, with one record for every CDR3 protein. The sample has about 230,000 distinct CDR3 sequences; 13% to 15% are singletons. Sequencing used blood, either unsorted or a sorted T cell fraction (not recorded which). These receptors were obtained from a human donor who was either an allogeneic HSCT recipient or a stem cell or donor lymphocyte infusion donor (not recorded which). It is not recorded whose cells these are; they may come from a transplant donor.

This clonotype was counted ten times or more. This chain uses TRBV12-3 or TRBV12-4 with TRBJ1-6; D is ambiguous. There are 14 residues in the CDR3. V was pared by 4 bases and J by 14 bases, with 18 bases between. The CDR3: CASSSTTGRRTLHF. The CDR3 region has the DNA TGTGCCAGCAGTTCTACGACCGGACGGCGCACCCTCCACTTT.

There are many counts of this clonotype. The rearrangement links TRBV6-1 to TRBJ1-6, with 7 bases aligning to TRBD1. The V gene's germline CDR1 is MNHNS and CDR2 SASEGT. After removal of 7 bases from V and 9 bases from J, the junction contained 15 bases not matched to a gene. The CDR3 consists of 16 residues. The CDR3 coding sequence is TGTGCCAGCATCCCAGGGGGGGTTCTTAAGGGTTCACCCCTCCACTTT. Protein: CASIPGGVLKGSPLHF.

This clonotype appeared a few times. The chain carries TRBV28 and TRBJ1-5, with D perhaps matching TRBD1 (6 bases). The CDR3 is 15 amino acids. The V end lost 3 bases, the J end lost 2 bases, and 11 bases lay between the germline ends. Germline assignment: CDR1 MDHEN and CDR2 SYDVKM. As DNA, the CDR3 is TGTGCCAGCAGTTTGCGGGGGGCGCGCAATCAGCCCCAGCATTTT. This translates into CASSLRGARNQPQHF.

The V call is TRBV2, the J call TRBJ2-7; D is uncertain. This CDR3 comprises 13 residues. Germline CDR1 and CDR2: SNHLY and FYNNEI. Trimming cost V 7 bases and J 0 bases, with 10 bases left between them. CDR3 coding DNA: TGTGCCAGCACTCGACCCGACTCCTACGAGCAGTACTTC. Encoded protein: CASTRPDSYEQYF.

The chain has TRBV6-2 or TRBV6-3 and TRBJ1-2; D may be TRBD1 (6 bases). V was clipped by 6 bases and J by 8 bases, with 16 bases between them. Germline CDR1 MNHEY, CDR2 SVGEGT. CDR3 length equals 13 residues. The CDR3 DNA follows: TGTGCCAGCAGCAATTTTCCGACAGGCGGCTACACCTTC. This translates into CASSNFPTGGYTF.

V and J are TRBV2 and TRBJ1-5; 7 bases align to TRBD1. There are 14 residues in the CDR3. Germline-derived CDR1 and CDR2 are SNHLY and FYNNEI. Unmatched junction bases numbered 10, after V lost 7 bases and J lost 7 bases. CDR3 DNA: TGTGCCAGCAATCCGGACAGGCCGGAACAGCCCCAGCATTTT. Its protein is CASNPDRPEQPQHF.

This clonotype was counted between two and nine times. The V call is TRBV20-1, the J call TRBJ2-3, with TRBD2 identical over 10 bases. Germline-derived CDR1 and CDR2 are DFQATT and SNEGSKA (reference sequence). The CDR3 has 13 amino acids. J lost 4 bases, V lost 5 bases, and 3 bases had no gene match. The chain's CDR3 is CSAGTSEADTQYF. CDR3 nucleotide sequence: TGCAGTGCTGGGACTAGCGAAGCAGATACGCAGTATTTT.

This clonotype occurred many times. The chain has TRBV12-3 or TRBV12-4 and TRBJ1-3, with unresolved D. The CDR3 runs to 13 residues. Deletions cut 5 bases from V and 0 bases from J, with 5 bases between. The CDR3 is CASSPTSGNTIYF. CDR3 nucleotides: TGTGCCAGCAGTCCCACCTCTGGAAACACCATATATTTT.

This clonotype showed up many times. In nucleotides, the CDR3 is TGTGCCAGCAACTATGACGGGACTAACTATGGCTACACCTTC. Its protein product is CASNYDGTNYGYTF. This chain connects TRBV12-3 or TRBV12-4 to TRBJ1-2, with D unresolved. This CDR3 spans 14 amino acids. V lost 7 bases, J lost 0 bases, and 12 bases lay in between.